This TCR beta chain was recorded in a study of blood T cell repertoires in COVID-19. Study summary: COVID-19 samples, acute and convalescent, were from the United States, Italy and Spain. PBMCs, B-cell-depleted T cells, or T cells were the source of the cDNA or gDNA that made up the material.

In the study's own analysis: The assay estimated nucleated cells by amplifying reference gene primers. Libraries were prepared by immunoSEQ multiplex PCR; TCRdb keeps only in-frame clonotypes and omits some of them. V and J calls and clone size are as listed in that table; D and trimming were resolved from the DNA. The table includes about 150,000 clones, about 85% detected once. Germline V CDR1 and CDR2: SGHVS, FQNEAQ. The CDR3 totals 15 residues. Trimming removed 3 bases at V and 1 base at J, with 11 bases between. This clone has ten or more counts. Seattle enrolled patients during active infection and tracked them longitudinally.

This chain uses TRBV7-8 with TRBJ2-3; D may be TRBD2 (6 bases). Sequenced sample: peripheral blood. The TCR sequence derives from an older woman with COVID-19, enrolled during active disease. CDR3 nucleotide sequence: TGTGCCAGCAGCTTTGGAGGGTCCCGCACAGATACGCAGTATTTT. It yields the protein CASSFGGSRTDTQYF.